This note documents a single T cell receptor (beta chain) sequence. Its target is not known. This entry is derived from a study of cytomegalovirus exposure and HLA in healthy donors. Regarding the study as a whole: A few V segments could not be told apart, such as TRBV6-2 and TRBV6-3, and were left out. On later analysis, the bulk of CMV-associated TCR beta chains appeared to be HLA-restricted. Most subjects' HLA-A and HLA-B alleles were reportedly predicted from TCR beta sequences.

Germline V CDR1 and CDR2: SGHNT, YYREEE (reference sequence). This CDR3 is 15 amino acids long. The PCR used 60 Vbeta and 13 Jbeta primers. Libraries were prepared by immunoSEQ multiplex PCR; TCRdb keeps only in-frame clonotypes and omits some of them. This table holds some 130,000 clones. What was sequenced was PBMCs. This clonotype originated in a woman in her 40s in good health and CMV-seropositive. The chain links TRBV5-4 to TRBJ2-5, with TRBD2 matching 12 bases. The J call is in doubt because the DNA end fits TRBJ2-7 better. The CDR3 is CASSTVLAGGLEQYF. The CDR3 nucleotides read TGTGCCAGCAGCACAGTCCTAGCGGGAGGGCTCGAGCAGTACTTC.